A selection of T cell receptor beta chains follows, all from one sample in a study of cytomegalovirus exposure and HLA in healthy donors. Profiling relied on immunoSEQ multiplex PCR, and the TCRdb table lists in-frame clones only, not all of them. The sample includes about 110,000 clones, around 73% seen only once; the top ten take around 8%. The source material was PBMCs. The receptors shown here come from a man aged 40-55 years in good health and CMV-seronegative. CDR3s include the opening cysteine and the closing phenylalanine or tryptophan. D genes are given only for firm matches. Only some rows state a clone size, as once, few, many or a class for expanded clones.

V gene: TRBV6-4
J gene: TRBJ1-2
D gene: NA
clone size: NA
CDR3 protein: CASSDQNRAGGYTF
CDR3 DNA: TGTGCCAGCAGTGACCAAAACAGGGCGGGTGGCTACACCTTC

V gene: TRBV18
J gene: TRBJ1-2
D gene: NA
clone size: NA
CDR3 protein: CASSPETAVGYGYTF
CDR3 DNA: TGTGCCAGCTCACCAGAAACAGCTGTGGGCTATGGCTACACCTTC

V gene: TRBV10-3
J gene: TRBJ2-6
D gene: NA
clone size: once
CDR3 protein: CAIQGRGANSGANVLTF
CDR3 DNA: TGTGCCATCCAGGGAAGGGGCGCAAACTCTGGGGCCAACGTCCTGACTTTC

V gene: TRBV2
J gene: TRBJ2-3
D gene: TRBD2
clone size: NA
CDR3 protein: CASSRLAGHTDTQYF
CDR3 DNA: TGTGCCAGCAGTCGACTAGCGGGGCACACAGATACGCAGTATTTT

V gene: TRBV7-6
J gene: TRBJ2-5
D gene: NA
clone size: NA
CDR3 protein: CASSHNQETQYF
CDR3 DNA: TGTGCCAGCAGCCACAACCAAGAGACCCAGTACTTC

V gene: TRBV19
J gene: TRBJ1-1
D gene: TRBD1
clone size: NA
CDR3 protein: CASSSRPPGTAKRWEAFF
CDR3 DNA: TGTGCCAGTAGTTCCCGACCCCCTGGGACAGCCAAGAGGTGGGAAGCTTTCTTT

V gene: TRBV30
J gene: TRBJ1-4
D gene: NA
clone size: NA
CDR3 protein: CAWSVGRGNEKLFF
CDR3 DNA: TGTGCCTGGAGTGTAGGACGGGGTAATGAAAAACTGTTTTTT

V gene: TRBV5-1
J gene: TRBJ2-6
D gene: NA
clone size: NA
CDR3 protein: CASSLDRPGANVLTF
CDR3 DNA: TGCGCCAGCAGCTTGGACAGGCCCGGGGCCAACGTCCTGACTTTC

V gene: TRBV4-1
J gene: TRBJ2-2
D gene: NA
clone size: NA
CDR3 protein: CASSHPFSGELFF
CDR3 DNA: TGCGCCAGCAGCCACCCCTTTTCCGGGGAGCTGTTTTTT

V gene: TRBV14
J gene: TRBJ1-1
D gene: NA
clone size: NA
CDR3 protein: CASSQEPGLNTEAFF
CDR3 DNA: TGTGCCAGCAGCCAAGAACCAGGGCTGAACACTGAAGCTTTCTTT

V gene: TRBV18
J gene: TRBJ1-1
D gene: NA
clone size: NA
CDR3 protein: CASSPDRSNTEAFF
CDR3 DNA: TGTGCCAGCTCACCAGACAGGTCGAACACTGAAGCTTTCTTT

V gene: TRBV5-6
J gene: TRBJ2-5
D gene: NA
clone size: NA
CDR3 protein: CASSLDSTLGETQYF
CDR3 DNA: TGTGCCAGCAGCTTGGATTCGACCCTCGGGGAGACCCAGTACTTC

V gene: TRBV4-3
J gene: TRBJ1-2
D gene: NA
clone size: NA
CDR3 protein: CASSQERLNYGYTF
CDR3 DNA: TGCGCCAGCAGCCAAGAACGGTTGAACTATGGCTACACCTTC

V gene: TRBV7-9
J gene: TRBJ2-1
D gene: NA
clone size: NA
CDR3 protein: CASSLGTSGSYNEQFF
CDR3 DNA: TGTGCCAGCAGCTTAGGTACTTCCGGCTCCTACAATGAGCAGTTCTTC

V gene: TRBV5-4
J gene: TRBJ2-5
D gene: TRBD2
clone size: few
CDR3 protein: CASSPRGGRQETQYF
CDR3 DNA: TGTGCCAGCAGCCCCCGCGGGGGGCGGCAAGAGACCCAGTACTTC

V gene: TRBV4-2
J gene: TRBJ2-2
D gene: NA
clone size: NA
CDR3 protein: CASSHGILFTGELFF
CDR3 DNA: TGTGCCAGCAGCCACGGGATACTCTTCACCGGGGAGCTGTTTTTT

V gene: TRBV6-5
J gene: TRBJ1-6
D gene: NA
clone size: NA
CDR3 protein: CASSYGRDITSPLHF
CDR3 DNA: TGTGCCAGCAGTTACGGGAGGGACATTACCTCACCCCTCCACTTT

V gene: TRBV2
J gene: TRBJ2-3
D gene: TRBD2
clone size: NA
CDR3 protein: CASSARASGASTDTQYF
CDR3 DNA: TGTGCCAGCAGTGCTAGGGCTAGCGGGGCTAGCACAGATACGCAGTATTTT

V gene: TRBV4-2
J gene: TRBJ1-6
D gene: TRBD1
clone size: NA
CDR3 protein: CASSLGQVVESPLHF
CDR3 DNA: TGTGCCAGCAGCCTAGGACAGGTAGTTGAGTCACCCCTCCACTTT

V gene: TRBV6-1
J gene: TRBJ2-7
D gene: NA
clone size: NA
CDR3 protein: CASSPLNDRTSEQYF
CDR3 DNA: TGTGCCAGCAGTCCGCTAAACGACAGGACGTCCGAGCAGTACTTC